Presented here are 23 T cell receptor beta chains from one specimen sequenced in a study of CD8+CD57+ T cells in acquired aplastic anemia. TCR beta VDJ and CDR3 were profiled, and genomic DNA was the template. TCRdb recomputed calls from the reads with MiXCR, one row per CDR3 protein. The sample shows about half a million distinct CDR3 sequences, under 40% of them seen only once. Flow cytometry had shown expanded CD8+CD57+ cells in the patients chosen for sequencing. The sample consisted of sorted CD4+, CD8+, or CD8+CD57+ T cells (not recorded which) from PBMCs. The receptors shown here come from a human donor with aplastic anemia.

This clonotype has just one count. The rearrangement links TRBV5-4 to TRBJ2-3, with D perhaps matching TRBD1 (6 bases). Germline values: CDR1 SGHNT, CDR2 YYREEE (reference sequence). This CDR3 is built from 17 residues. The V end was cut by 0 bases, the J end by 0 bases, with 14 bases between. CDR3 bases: TGTGCCAGCAGCTTGGGGTCCACAGGGTCTAGCACAGATACGCAGTATTTT. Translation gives CASSLGSTGSSTDTQYF.

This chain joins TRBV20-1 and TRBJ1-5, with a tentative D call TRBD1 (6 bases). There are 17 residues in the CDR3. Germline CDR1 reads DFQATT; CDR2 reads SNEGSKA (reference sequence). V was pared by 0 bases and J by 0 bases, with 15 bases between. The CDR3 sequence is CSARELNQGFSNQPQHF. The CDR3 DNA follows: TGCAGTGCTAGAGAGCTGAATCAGGGGTTTAGCAATCAGCCCCAGCATTTT.

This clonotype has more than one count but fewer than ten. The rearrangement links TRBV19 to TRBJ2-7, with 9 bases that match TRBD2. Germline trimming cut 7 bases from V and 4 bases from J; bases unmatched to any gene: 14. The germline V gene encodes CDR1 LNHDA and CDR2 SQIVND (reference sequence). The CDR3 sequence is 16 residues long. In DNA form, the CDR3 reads TGTGCCAGTAACAAAGCTCGAGGGACTAGCCCTTACGAGCAGTACTTC. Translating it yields CASNKARGTSPYEQYF. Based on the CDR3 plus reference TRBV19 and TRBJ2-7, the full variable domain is DGGITQSPKYLFRKEGQNVTLSCEQNLNHDAMYWYRQDPGQGLRLIYYSQIVNDFQKGDIAEGYSVSREKKESFPLTVTSAQKNPTAFYLCASNKARGTSPYEQYFGPGTRLTVT.

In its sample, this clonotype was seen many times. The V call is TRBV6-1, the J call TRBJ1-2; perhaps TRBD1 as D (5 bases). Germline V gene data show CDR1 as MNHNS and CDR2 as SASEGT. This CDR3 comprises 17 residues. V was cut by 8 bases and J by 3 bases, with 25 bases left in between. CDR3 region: CASGARRELQWDYGYTF. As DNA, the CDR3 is TGTGCCAGCGGGGCGCGACGGGAGCTACAATGGGACTATGGCTACACCTTC.

CDR3 sequence (DNA): TGTGCCAGCAGCTCGAACAATGGGGGTTCTGAAGCTTTCTTT. It yields the protein CASSSNNGGSEAFF. This chain uses TRBV7-3 with TRBJ1-1; a weak D match, TRBD1 (5 bases). Deletions cut 4 bases from V and 6 bases from J, with 15 bases between. The CDR3 contains 14 residues. The germline V gene encodes CDR1 SGHTA and CDR2 FQGTGA.

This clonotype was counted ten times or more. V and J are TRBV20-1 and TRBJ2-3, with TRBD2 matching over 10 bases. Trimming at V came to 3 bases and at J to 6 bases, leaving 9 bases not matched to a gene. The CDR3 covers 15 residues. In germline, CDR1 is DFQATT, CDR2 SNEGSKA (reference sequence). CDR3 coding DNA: TGCAGTGCTAGCTCTAGCGGGAGTGGTTCGGATACGCAGTATTTT. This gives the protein CSASSSGSGSDTQYF.

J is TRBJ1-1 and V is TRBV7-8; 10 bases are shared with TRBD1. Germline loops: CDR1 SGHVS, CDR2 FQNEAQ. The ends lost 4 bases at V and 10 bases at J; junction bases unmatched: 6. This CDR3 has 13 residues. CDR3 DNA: TGTGCCAGCAGCTCGGACCGGGACAGGGGAGCTTTCTTT. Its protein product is CASSSDRDRGAFF.

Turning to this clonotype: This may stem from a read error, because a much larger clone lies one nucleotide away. CDR3 sequence reads: CAISESRDTGDHEQFF. As DNA, the CDR3 is TGTGCCATCAGTGAGTCGCGGGATACAGGGGACCATGAGCAGTTCTTC. This chain connects TRBV10-3 to TRBJ2-1; possible D gene TRBD1, 7 bases. CDR1 is ENHRY, CDR2 SYGVKD, per germline. Trimming removed 0 bases from V and 8 bases from J, with 17 bases in between. The CDR3 covers 16 residues.

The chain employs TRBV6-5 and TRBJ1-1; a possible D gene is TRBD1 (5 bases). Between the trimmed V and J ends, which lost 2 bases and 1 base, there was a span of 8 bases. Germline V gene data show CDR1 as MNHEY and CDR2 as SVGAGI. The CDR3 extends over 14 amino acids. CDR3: CASSYRGPNTEAFF. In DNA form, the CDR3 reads TGTGCCAGCAGTTACAGGGGACCGAACACTGAAGCTTTCTTT.

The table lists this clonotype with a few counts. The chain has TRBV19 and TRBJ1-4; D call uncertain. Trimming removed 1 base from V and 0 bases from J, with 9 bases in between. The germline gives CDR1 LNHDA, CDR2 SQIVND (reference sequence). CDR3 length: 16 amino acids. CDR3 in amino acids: CASSIGGTATNEKLFF. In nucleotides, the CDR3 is TGTGCCAGTAGTATAGGGGGAACTGCAACTAATGAAAAACTGTTTTTT.

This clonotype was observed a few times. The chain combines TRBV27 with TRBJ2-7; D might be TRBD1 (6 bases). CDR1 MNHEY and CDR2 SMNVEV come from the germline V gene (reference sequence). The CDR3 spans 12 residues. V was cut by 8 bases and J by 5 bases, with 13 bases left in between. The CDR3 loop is CASGNYRDEQYF. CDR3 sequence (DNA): TGTGCCAGCGGGAACTACAGGGACGAGCAGTACTTC.

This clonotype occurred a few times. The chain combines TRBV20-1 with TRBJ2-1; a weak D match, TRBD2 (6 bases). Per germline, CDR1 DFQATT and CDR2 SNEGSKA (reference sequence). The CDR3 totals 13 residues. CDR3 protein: CAGTGPKYNEQFF. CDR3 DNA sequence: TGCGCGGGGACGGGGCCTAAATACAATGAGCAGTTCTTC.

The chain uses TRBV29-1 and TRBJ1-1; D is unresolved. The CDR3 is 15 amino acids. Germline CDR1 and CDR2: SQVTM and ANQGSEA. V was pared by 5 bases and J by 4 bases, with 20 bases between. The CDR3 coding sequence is TGCAGCGTTTCCAGCGGGATGGGGATGGGCACTGAAGCTTTCTTT. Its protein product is CSVSSGMGMGTEAFF.

The CDR3 loop is CASSQDPPGASSISGNTIYF. In DNA, the CDR3 is TGTGCCAGCAGCCAAGATCCTCCAGGGGCCTCTTCTATCTCTGGAAACACCATATATTTT. This chain connects TRBV4-2 to TRBJ1-3, with D possibly being TRBD1 (6 bases). Trimming pared 0 bases from V and 0 bases from J, leaving 21 bases between. This CDR3 is built from 20 residues. Germline V gene sequence: CDR1 LGHNA, CDR2 YNFKEQ.

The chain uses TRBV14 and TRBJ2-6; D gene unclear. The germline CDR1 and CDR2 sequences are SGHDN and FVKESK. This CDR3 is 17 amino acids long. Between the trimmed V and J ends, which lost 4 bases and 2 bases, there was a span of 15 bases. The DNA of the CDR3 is TGTGCCAGCAGCCGTAACCTGGGCCGCGCTGGGGCCAACGTCCTGACTTTC. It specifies CASSRNLGRAGANVLTF.

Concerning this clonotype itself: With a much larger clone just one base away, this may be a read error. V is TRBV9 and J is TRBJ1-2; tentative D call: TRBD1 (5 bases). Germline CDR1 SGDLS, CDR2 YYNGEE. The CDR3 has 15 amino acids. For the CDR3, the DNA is TGTGCCCGCAGCGAAAACGCAGGGCCGGCCTATGGCTACACCTTC. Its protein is CARSENAGPAYGYTF.

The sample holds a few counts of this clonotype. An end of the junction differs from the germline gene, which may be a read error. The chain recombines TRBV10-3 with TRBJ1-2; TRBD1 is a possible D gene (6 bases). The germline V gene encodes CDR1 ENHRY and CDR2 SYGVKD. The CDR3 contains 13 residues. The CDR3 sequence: CASSYRGPGGYTF. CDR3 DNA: TGTGCCAGCAGTTATCGGGGGCCTGGTGGCTACACCTTC.

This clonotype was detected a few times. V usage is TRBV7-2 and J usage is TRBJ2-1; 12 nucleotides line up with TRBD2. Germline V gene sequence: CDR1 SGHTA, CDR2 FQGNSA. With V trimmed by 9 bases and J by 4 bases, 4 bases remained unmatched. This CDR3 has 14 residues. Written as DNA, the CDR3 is TGTGCCAGTCAGACTAGCGGGGGATACAATGAGCAGTTCTTC. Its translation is CASQTSGGYNEQFF.

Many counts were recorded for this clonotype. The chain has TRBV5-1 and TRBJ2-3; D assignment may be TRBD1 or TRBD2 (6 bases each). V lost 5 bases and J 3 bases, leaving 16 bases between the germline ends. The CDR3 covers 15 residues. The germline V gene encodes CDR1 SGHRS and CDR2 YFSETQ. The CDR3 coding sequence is TGCGCCAGCAGGGGTAAAGGGGGGCTGACAGATACGCAGTATTTT. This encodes CASRGKGGLTDTQYF.

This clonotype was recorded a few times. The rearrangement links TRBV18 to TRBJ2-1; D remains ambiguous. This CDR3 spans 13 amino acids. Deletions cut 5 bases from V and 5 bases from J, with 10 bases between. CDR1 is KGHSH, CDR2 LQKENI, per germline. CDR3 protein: CASSTLDDNEQFF. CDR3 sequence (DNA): TGTGCCAGCTCAACGTTGGACGACAATGAGCAGTTCTTC.

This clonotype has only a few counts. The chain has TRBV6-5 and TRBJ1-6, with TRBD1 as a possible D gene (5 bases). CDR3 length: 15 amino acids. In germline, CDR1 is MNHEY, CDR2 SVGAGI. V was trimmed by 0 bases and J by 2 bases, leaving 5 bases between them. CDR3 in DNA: TGTGCCAGCAGTTACTCGGGGGCCTATAATTCACCCCTCCACTTT. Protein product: CASSYSGAYNSPLHF.

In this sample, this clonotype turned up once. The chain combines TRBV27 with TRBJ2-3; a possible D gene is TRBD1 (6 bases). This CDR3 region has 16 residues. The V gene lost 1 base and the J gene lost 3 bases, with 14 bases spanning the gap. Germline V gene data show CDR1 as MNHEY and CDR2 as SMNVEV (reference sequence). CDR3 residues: CASSLFRGRGTDTQYF. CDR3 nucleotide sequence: TGTGCCAGCAGTTTATTCAGGGGTAGGGGGACAGATACGCAGTATTTT.

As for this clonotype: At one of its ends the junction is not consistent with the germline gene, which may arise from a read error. The CDR3 DNA is TGTGCCAGCAGTTACTCGATCAGGGGTGGAACTGAAGCTTTCTTT. Amino acid sequence: CASSYSIRGGTEAFF. The V and J genes are TRBV10-3 and TRBJ1-1, with TRBD1 as a possible D gene (6 bases). Germline lookup yields CDR1 ENHRY and CDR2 SYGVKD. CDR3 length: 15 amino acids.